This T cell receptor (beta chain) was retrieved from a study of blood T cell repertoires in COVID-19. Study overall: Researchers got acute and convalescent COVID-19 samples from the United States, Italy and Spain.

A few counts support this clone. CDR1 and CDR2 from the germline V gene are LGHDT and YNNKEL (reference sequence). This CDR3 spans 13 amino acids. V lost 4 bases, J lost 5 bases, and 8 bases lay in between. In the source study's methods: Amplification with reference gene primers provided the estimates of nucleated cell counts. TCRdb keeps only in-frame clones here, not all; method: immunoSEQ multiplex PCR. That table furnishes V, J and clone size, whereas the DNA furnished D and trimming. This sample has almost 80,000 clones, with 80% to 95% found just once. The receptor comes from a woman older than 75 with acute or convalescent COVID-19. This chain connects TRBV3-1 (or the pseudogene TRBV3-2) to TRBJ2-2, with a possible D match to TRBD1 (5 bases). The sequenced sample consisted of peripheral blood. CDR3 bases: TGTGCCAGCAGCCTTGACAGTACCGGGGAGCTGTTTTTT. This gives the protein CASSLDSTGELFF.